Sequencing of this TCR beta chain was carried out in a study of T-cell reconstitution after alpha-beta-depleted transplantation in children. The CDR3 is made up of 15 amino acids. Trimming pared 1 base from V and 7 bases from J, leaving 14 bases between. Per germline, CDR1 SGHVS and CDR2 FQNEAQ. Unique molecular identifiers were incorporated into the prepared TCRbeta library. One entry per CDR3 protein, called by TCRdb with MiXCR from the PCR reads. The repertoire holds 350,000 to 400,000 distinct CDR3 sequences, with roughly 20% as singletons. V and J are TRBV7-8 and TRBJ2-1, with a possible D match to TRBD2 (5 bases). The sequence was obtained from a human donor who donated a stem cell graft to a child with acute myeloid leukemia. The sample in question was PBMCs from the stem cell graft donor, obtained from the stem cell graft. CDR3 protein: CASSLGYRGPNEQFF. In DNA form, the CDR3 reads TGTGCCAGCAGCTTAGGGTATCGGGGTCCTAATGAGCAGTTCTTC.